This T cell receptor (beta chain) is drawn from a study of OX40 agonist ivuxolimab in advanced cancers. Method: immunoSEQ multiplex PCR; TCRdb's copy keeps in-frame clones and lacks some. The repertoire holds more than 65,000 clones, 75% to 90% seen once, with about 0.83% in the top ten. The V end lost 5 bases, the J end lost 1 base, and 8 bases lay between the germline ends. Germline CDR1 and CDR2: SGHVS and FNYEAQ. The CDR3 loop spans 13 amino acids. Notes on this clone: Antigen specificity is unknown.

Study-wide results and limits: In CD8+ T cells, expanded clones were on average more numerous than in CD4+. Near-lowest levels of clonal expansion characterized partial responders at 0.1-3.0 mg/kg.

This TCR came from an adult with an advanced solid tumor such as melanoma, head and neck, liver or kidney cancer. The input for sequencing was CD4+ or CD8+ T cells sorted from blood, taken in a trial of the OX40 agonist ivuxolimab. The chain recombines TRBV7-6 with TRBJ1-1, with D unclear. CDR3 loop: CASSRVSNTEAFF. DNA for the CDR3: TGTGCCAGCAGCAGGGTATCGAACACTGAAGCTTTCTTT.